This TCR beta chain emerged from a study of shared clonotypes between healthy human individuals. The method was immunoSEQ multiplex PCR; TCRdb's version includes in-frame clones alone and lacks a portion of them. The repertoire holds about 2.1 million clones, with just under 95% as singletons. To note about this clone: Its antigen remains unidentified.

Study outcomes and limitations: Among non-shared clonotypes, generation probabilities were lower than among those shared by all four donors.

As defined, naive CD8 cells were CD45RO-negative and positively selected for CCR7, with terminally differentiated effector memory CD45RA+ cells excluded. Trimming stripped 2 bases from V and 4 bases from J, with 14 bases between. CDR1 is ENHRY and CDR2 is SYGVKD in the germline V gene. CDR3 size: 15 residues. The chain recombines TRBV10-3 with TRBJ1-2, with D tentatively TRBD1 (5 bases). Sequencing input: naive CD8+ T cells from PBMCs. The sequence was collected from a man younger than 35 in good health. Some clones in this sample may be carry-over from other donors' samples. The CDR3 DNA reads TGTGCCATCAGTGAGATCGCAGGGACGGGCTATGGCTACACCTTC. Amino acid sequence: CAISEIAGTGYGYTF.